The source of this TCR beta chain is a study of blood T cell repertoires in COVID-19. Study details: Samples representing acute and convalescent COVID-19 were sourced from the United States, Italy and Spain. PBMCs, B-cell-depleted T cells, or T cells were the source of the cDNA or gDNA that made up the material.

In the study's own analysis: Reference gene primers were amplified, and this amplification served to estimate nucleated cell counts. The table came from immunoSEQ multiplex PCR; TCRdb's copy has only in-frame clones and leaves some out. The D gene and trimming were derived from the DNA, and the V and J assignments and clone size from that table. The sample yields just under 85,000 clones, under 85% seen once. CDR3 length equals 16 residues. The germline V gene encodes CDR1 SGHVS and CDR2 FNYEAQ. The V gene end was trimmed by 6 bases and the J gene end by 5 bases; junction bases not matched to a gene: 14.

This sequence joins TRBV7-6 and TRBJ2-5; 8 nucleotides line up with TRBD2. The sequencing sample was made of peripheral blood. This sequence originates from a woman of 80 years or more with acute or convalescent COVID-19. The CDR3 DNA is TGTGCCAGCAGTCTTGAGCTTAGCGGGACTGTTGAGACCCAGTACTTC. The encoded protein is CASSLELSGTVETQYF.